This paragraph covers one T cell receptor beta chain sequence. What it binds is unknown. The junction departs from germline at one end; a sequencing error may be responsible. Reverse transcribed after extraction, RNA yielded cDNA as the sequencing template. The protocol was immunoSEQ multiplex PCR, while the TCRdb copy is restricted to in-frame clones and leaves out a portion. The sample shows fewer than 350,000 clones, more than 45% of them seen only once. The V gene's germline CDR1 is SEHNR and CDR2 FQNEAQ (reference sequence). The CDR3 has 12 residues. The sample is drawn from a study of CD8+ T cells in alopecia areata. Study-level results: Normal skin's resident alphabeta T cells are sequenced alongside lesional scalp T cells.

The treatment here: oral pan-JAK inhibitor, 5-10 mg twice daily. The sample was CD4+ T cells sorted from blood, taken at week 24, from a patient treated with tofacitinib. The gene calls are TRBV7-9 and TRBJ1-5; D remains ambiguous. The TCR comes from a human donor with alopecia areata. In DNA, the CDR3 is TGTGCCAGCAGCTTAAGCAGTCAGCCCCAGCATTTT. This gives the protein CASSLSSQPQHF.